Following are 9 T cell receptor beta chains from one sample sequenced in a study of T cell responses to AZD1222 COVID-19 vaccine. Libraries were prepared by immunoSEQ multiplex PCR; TCRdb keeps only in-frame clonotypes and omits some of them. Of 97,000 or so clones in the sample, 70% to 90% were seen once. Specimen: peripheral blood, collected on day 0 of AZD1222 vaccination. These receptors all come from an adult in good health.

The chain is built from TRBV4-2 and TRBJ2-2; perhaps TRBD1 as D (7 bases). Germline CDR1 is LGHNA and CDR2 is YNFKEQ. V lost 2 bases and J 6 bases, leaving 13 bases between the germline ends. The CDR3 consists of 15 residues. CDR3 nucleotide sequence: TGTGCCAGCAGCCAAAGCAGGGGGGAACCCGGGGAGCTGTTTTTT. Protein sequence: CASSQSRGEPGELFF.

The chain couples TRBV29-1 to TRBJ2-5; 10 bases are shared with TRBD2. The germline CDR1 and CDR2 sequences are SQVTM and ANQGSEA. The ends lost 5 bases at V and 12 bases at J; junction bases unmatched: 12. The CDR3 totals 13 residues. This chain's CDR3 is CSVRTSGGASKYF. CDR3 DNA: TGCAGCGTTAGGACTAGCGGAGGGGCATCGAAGTACTTC.

The chain uses TRBV27 and TRBJ1-2, with TRBD1 identical over 10 bases. There are 15 residues in the CDR3. V lost 5 bases to trimming and J lost 5 bases; unmatched junction nucleotides: 8. Germline-derived CDR1 and CDR2 are MNHEY and SMNVEV (reference sequence). The DNA of the CDR3 is TGTGCCAGCAGTGCCAGGACAGGGGGAAATTATGGCTACACCTTC. It codes for CASSARTGGNYGYTF.

The genes are TRBV4-1 and TRBJ2-7, with TRBD1 matching over 9 bases. The CDR3 has 16 amino acids. Per germline, CDR1 MGHRA and CDR2 YSYEKL. V lost 0 bases to trimming and J lost 2 bases; unmatched junction nucleotides: 5. The CDR3, as DNA: TGCGCCAGCAGCCAAGAGGGGCGGGACAGGGCCTACGAGCAGTACTTC. This sequence encodes CASSQEGRDRAYEQYF.

This clone showed up just a few times. This chain links TRBV6-1 with TRBJ2-2; 12 nucleotides align to TRBD2. Per the germline V gene, CDR1 is MNHNS and CDR2 is SASEGT. The CDR3 covers 15 residues. V lost 3 bases to trimming and J lost 7 bases; unmatched junction nucleotides: 3. The CDR3 nucleotides are TGTGCCAGCAGTGACCTAGCGGGAGGGAGCGGGGAGCTGTTTTTT. Amino acid sequence: CASSDLAGGSGELFF.

The chain couples TRBV2 to TRBJ2-1; tentative D call: TRBD1 (5 bases). The germline gives CDR1 SNHLY, CDR2 FYNNEI. V was cut by 6 bases and J by 8 bases, with 20 bases left in between. This CDR3 has 15 residues. In DNA, the CDR3 is TGTGCCAGCAGGAGGACAATCGGCCGGGTGGATGAGCAGTTCTTC. Translated: CASRRTIGRVDEQFF.

The rearrangement joins TRBV4-2 to TRBJ1-6, with 8 bases lining up with TRBD1. Germline assignment: CDR1 LGHNA and CDR2 YNFKEQ. V lost 4 bases, J lost 11 bases, and 7 bases stayed unmatched. This CDR3 has 14 residues. The DNA for the CDR3 is TGTGCCAGCAGCCGTGGCGACAGGGGAACACCCCTCCACTTT. Encoded protein: CASSRGDRGTPLHF.

The chain links TRBV3-1 (or the pseudogene TRBV3-2) to TRBJ2-7, with unresolved D. This CDR3 region has 12 residues. V lost 1 base and J lost 6, with 7 bases in between. Looked up from germline, CDR1 is LGHDT and CDR2 is YNNKEL (reference sequence). The CDR3 region has the DNA TGTGCCAGCAGCCAAGTGTTGGGCGAGCAGTACTTC. Translation: CASSQVLGEQYF.

The CDR3 DNA sequence: TGTGCCAGCAGTGATAGAGGAGAAAACATTCAGTACTTC. It codes for CASSDRGENIQYF. The chain employs TRBV9 and TRBJ2-4; D remains unclear. V was shortened by 5 bases and J by 5 bases, with 11 bases between the two germline ends. Germline loops: CDR1 SGDLS, CDR2 YYNGEE. This CDR3 contains 13 residues.